The present T cell receptor beta chain was sequenced within a study of shared clonotypes between healthy human individuals. The study's findings and limits: Across a handful of donors, naive CD4 shared roughly 5%, naive CD8 over 3%, memory CD4 more than 2%, memory CD8 0.4% to 0.5%.

Memory CD4+ cells were the fraction left after CD45RA+ naive selection. With respect to this clone: Its antigen is currently unknown.

This CDR3 comprises 14 residues. CDR1 LNHDA and CDR2 SQIVND come from the germline V gene (reference sequence). Between the trimmed V and J ends, which lost 7 bases and 0 bases, there was a span of 9 bases. Each subset's genomic DNA was split evenly across several immunoSEQ plates. Assay used: immunoSEQ multiplex PCR; TCRdb lists only in-frame clones, some missing. The sample includes roughly 2 million clones, over 85% of them seen just once. The chain links TRBV19 to TRBJ2-2; maybe TRBD2 (6 bases). This TCR was sampled from a man between 18 and 29 years old in good health. The sample comprised naive CD4+ T cells sorted from blood. Indicated subset: CD45RA+ positively selected. The CDR3 nucleotides are TGTGCCAGTAAGGAGGGCCCGAACACCGGGGAGCTGTTTTTT. Its translation is CASKEGPNTGELFF.